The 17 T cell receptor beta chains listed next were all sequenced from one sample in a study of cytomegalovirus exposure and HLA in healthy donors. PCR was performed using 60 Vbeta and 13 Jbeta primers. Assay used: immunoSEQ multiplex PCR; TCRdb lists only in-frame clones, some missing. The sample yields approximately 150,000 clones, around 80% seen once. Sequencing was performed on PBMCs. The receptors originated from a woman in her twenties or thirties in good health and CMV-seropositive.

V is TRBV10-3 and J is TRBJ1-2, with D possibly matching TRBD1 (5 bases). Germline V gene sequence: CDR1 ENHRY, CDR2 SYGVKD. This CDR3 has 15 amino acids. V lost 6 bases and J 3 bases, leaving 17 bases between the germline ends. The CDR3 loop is CAIRELIDSHYGYTF. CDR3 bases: TGTGCCATCAGGGAACTAATAGACAGCCACTATGGCTACACCTTC.

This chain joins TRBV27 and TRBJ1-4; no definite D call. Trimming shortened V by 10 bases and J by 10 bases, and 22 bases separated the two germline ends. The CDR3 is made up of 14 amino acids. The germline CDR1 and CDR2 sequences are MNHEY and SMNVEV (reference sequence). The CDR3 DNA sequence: TGTGCCACCAGAGCCCGGAGTTTGTCGGCAAAACTGTTTTTT. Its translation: CATRARSLSAKLFF.

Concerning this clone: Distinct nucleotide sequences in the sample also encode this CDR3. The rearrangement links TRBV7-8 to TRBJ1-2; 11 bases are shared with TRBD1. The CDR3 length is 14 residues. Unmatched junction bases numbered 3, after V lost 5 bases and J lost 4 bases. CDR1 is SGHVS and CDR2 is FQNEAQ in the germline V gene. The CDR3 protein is CASSPGQGGYGYTF. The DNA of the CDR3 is TGTGCCAGCAGCCCGGGACAGGGGGGCTATGGCTACACCTTC.

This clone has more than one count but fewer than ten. CDR3 sequence (DNA): TGCGCCAGCAGCCTCGGGACAGGTGGGGTCTATGGCTACACCTTC. Amino acids: CASSLGTGGVYGYTF. V and J are TRBV4-1 and TRBJ1-2; TRBD1 matches at 8 bases. The V gene end was trimmed by 4 bases and the J gene end by 4 bases; junction bases not matched to a gene: 8. The CDR3 length is 15 residues. From germline, CDR1 is MGHRA and CDR2 YSYEKL.

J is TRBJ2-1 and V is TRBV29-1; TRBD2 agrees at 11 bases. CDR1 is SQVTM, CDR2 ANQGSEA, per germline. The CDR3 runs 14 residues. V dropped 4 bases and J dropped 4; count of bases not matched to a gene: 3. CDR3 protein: CSVGLAGGYNEQFF. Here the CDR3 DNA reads TGCAGCGTTGGTCTAGCGGGGGGTTACAATGAGCAGTTCTTC.

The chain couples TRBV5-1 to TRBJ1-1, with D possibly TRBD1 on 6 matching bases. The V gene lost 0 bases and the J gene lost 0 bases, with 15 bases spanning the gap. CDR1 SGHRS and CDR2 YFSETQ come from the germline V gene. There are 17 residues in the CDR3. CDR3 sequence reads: CASSLAPRGGVNTEAFF. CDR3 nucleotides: TGCGCCAGCAGCTTGGCCCCGAGGGGGGGGGTGAACACTGAAGCTTTCTTT.

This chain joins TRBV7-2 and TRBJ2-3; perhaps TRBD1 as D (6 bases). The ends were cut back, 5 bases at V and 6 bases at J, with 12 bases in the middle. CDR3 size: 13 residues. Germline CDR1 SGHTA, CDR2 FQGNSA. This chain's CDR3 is CASSRDIVDTQYF. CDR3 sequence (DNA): TGTGCCAGCAGCCGGGACATCGTTGATACGCAGTATTTT.

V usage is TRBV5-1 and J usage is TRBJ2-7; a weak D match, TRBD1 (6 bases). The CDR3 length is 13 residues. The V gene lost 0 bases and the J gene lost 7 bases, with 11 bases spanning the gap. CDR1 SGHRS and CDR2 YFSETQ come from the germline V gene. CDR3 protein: CASSLGGLGEQYF. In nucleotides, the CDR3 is TGCGCCAGCAGCTTGGGGGGGCTAGGGGAGCAGTACTTC.

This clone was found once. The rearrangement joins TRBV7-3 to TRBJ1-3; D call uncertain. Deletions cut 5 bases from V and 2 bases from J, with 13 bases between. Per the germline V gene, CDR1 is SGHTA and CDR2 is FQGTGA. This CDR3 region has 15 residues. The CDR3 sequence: CASSPQSGAGNTIYF. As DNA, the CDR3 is TGTGCCAGCAGCCCGCAATCCGGGGCTGGAAACACCATATATTTT.

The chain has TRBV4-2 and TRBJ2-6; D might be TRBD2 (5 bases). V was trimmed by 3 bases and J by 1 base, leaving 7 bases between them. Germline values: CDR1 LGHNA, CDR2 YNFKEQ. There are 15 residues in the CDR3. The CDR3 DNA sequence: TGTGCCAGCAGCCAGGCGGGTTCTGGGGCCAACGTCCTGACTTTC. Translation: CASSQAGSGANVLTF.

CDR3 residues: CASSSVRDRYSTNEKLFF. The CDR3, as DNA: TGTGCCAGCAGCTCCGTGAGGGACAGATATTCAACTAATGAAAAACTGTTTTTT. The J gene is TRBJ1-4, the V gene TRBV7-9; 7 bases agree with TRBD1. J was trimmed by 0 bases and V by 4 bases; bases with no gene match: 11. The CDR3 sequence is 18 residues long. Germline V gene data show CDR1 as SEHNR and CDR2 as FQNEAQ (reference sequence).

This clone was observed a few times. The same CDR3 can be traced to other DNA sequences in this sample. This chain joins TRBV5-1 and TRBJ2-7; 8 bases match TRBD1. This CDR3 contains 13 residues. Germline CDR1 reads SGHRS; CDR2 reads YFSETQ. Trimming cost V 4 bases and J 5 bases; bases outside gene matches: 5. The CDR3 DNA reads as TGCGCCAGCAGCCTCGGACAGGGCGACGAGCAGTACTTC. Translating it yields CASSLGQGDEQYF.

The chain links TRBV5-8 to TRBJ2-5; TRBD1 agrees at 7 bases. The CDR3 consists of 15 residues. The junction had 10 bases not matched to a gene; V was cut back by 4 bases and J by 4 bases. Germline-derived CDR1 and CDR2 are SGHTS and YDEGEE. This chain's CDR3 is CASSAGRQGGETQYF. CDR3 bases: TGTGCCAGCAGCGCCGGACGACAGGGTGGAGAGACCCAGTACTTC.

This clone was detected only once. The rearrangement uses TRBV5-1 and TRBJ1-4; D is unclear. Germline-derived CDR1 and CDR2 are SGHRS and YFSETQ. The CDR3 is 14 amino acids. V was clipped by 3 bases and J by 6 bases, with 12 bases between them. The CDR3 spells CASSWRGGDEKLFF. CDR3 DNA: TGCGCCAGCAGCTGGAGAGGCGGCGATGAAAAACTGTTTTTT.

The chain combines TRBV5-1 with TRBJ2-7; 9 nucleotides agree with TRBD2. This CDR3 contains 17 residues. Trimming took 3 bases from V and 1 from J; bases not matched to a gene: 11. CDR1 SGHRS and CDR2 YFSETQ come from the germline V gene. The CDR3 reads CASSWGPPAGGSYEQYF. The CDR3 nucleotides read TGCGCCAGCAGCTGGGGCCCTCCAGCGGGGGGTTCCTACGAGCAGTACTTC.

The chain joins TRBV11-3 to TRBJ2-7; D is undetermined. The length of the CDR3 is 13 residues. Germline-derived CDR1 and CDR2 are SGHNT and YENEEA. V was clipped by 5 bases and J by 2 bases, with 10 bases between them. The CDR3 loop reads CASSRHDAYEQYF. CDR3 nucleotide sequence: TGTGCCAGCAGCCGACACGACGCCTACGAGCAGTACTTC.

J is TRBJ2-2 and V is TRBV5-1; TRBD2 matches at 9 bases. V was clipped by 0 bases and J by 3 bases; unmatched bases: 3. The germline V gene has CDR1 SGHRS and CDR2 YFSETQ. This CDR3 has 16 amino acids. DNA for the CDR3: TGCGCCAGCAGCTTGGCTAGCGGGGCCTACACCGGGGAGCTGTTTTTT. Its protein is CASSLASGAYTGELFF.